The clone carrying this TCR beta chain was detected a few times. Its antigen is unknown. The protocol was immunoSEQ multiplex PCR, while the TCRdb copy is restricted to in-frame clones and leaves out a portion. In the table there are approximately 7,400 clones, around 82% of which are singletons. This record belongs to a study of PD-1 blockade in classical Hodgkin lymphoma. Germline values: CDR1 SGHDT, CDR2 YYEEEE. With V trimmed by 4 bases and J by 0 bases, 5 bases remained unmatched. The CDR3 loop spans 16 amino acids. Time point noted: cycle 4 day 1 (C4D1), after around six weeks of nivolumab. Every patient relapsed after autologous stem cell transplantation, and brentuximab vedotin exposure varied. Study-wide findings and caveats: Individuals who commenced nivolumab within less than 1 year of ASCT were excluded. Newly diagnosed patients reportedly had lower baseline TCR diversity than healthy donors. With CD4+ cells, TCR diversity rose significantly by C4D1, but not with CD8+ cells.

The source is a human donor with classical Hodgkin lymphoma. Sequenced material: peripheral blood mononuclear cells (PBMCs), taken before the fourth cycle of nivolumab. The chain joins TRBV5-6 to TRBJ2-1; 9 bases match TRBD2. CDR3: CASSPRLAASYNEQFF. In nucleotides, the CDR3 is TGTGCCAGCAGCCCACGACTAGCGGCCTCCTACAATGAGCAGTTCTTC.